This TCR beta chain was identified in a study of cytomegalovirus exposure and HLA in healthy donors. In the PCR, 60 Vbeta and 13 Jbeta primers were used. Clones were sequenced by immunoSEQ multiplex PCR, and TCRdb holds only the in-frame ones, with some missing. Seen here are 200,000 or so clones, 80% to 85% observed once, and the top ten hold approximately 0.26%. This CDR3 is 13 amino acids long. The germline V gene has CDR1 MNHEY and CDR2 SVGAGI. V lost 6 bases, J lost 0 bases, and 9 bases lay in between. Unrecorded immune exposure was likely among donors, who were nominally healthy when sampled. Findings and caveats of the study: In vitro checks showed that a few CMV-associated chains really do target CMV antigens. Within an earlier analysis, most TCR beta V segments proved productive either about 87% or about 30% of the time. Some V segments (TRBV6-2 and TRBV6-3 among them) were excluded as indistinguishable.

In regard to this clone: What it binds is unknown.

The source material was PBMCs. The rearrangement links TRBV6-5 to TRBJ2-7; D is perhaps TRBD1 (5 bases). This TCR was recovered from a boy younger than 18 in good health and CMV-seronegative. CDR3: CASRLQVSYEQYF. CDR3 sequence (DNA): TGTGCCAGCAGATTACAGGTCTCCTACGAGCAGTACTTC.